Listed here are 25 T cell receptor beta chains from one sample, sequenced in a study of blood T cells in healthy people across ages. Primed by a sample-barcoded 5' primer and a J-beta primer mix, a second PCR proceeded for about 6 to 12 cycles. TCRdb redid the calling of the 5' RACE reads with MiXCR, one entry per CDR3 protein. Here the sample spans 1.5 million to 1.9 million distinct CDR3 sequences, about 42% being singletons. The sample was blood. The receptors shown here come from a woman aged 18-29 years in good health.

This clonotype turned up a few times. The chain combines TRBV12-5 with TRBJ1-6; possible D gene TRBD1, 6 bases. The V gene's germline CDR1 is LGHNT and CDR2 FRNRAP. With 5 bases removed from V and 10 bases from J, the gap between germline ends came to 18 bases. This CDR3 region has 15 residues. The DNA for the CDR3 is TGTGCTAGTGGTATCAACCCGGGACAAGGCTCACCCCTCCACTTT. This encodes CASGINPGQGSPLHF. The entire variable domain, with the rest obtained from reference TRBV12-5 and TRBJ1-6, is as follows: DARVTQTPRHKVTEMGQEVTMRCQPILGHNTVFWYRQTMMQGLELLAYFRNRAPLDDSGMPKDRFSAEMPDATLATLKIQPSEPRDSAVYFCASGINPGQGSPLHFGNGTRLTVT.

V is TRBV5-1 and J is TRBJ2-4; D gene unclear. This CDR3 is built from 16 residues. V lost 4 bases to trimming and J lost 4 bases, with 18 bases between them. Looked up from germline, CDR1 is SGHRS and CDR2 is YFSETQ. The CDR3 DNA reads as TGCGCCAGCAGCCACGTCCGCTGGGATAAGAAAAACATTCAGTACTTC. It is translated as CASSHVRWDKKNIQYF. Based on the CDR3 plus reference TRBV5-1 and TRBJ2-4, the full variable domain is KAGVTQTPRYLIKTRGQQVTLSCSPISGHRSVSWYQQTPGQGLQFLFEYFSETQRNKGNFPGRFSGRQFSNSRSEMNVSTLELGDSALYLCASSHVRWDKKNIQYFGAGTRLSVL.

A few counts support this clonotype. The chain uses TRBV12-3 or TRBV12-4 and TRBJ1-1; D is unclear. Trimming pared 3 bases from V and 4 bases from J, leaving 9 bases between. The CDR3 consists of 13 residues. The CDR3 DNA follows: TGTGCCAGCAGTTTGATAGGGTCCACTGAAGCTTTCTTT. Translating it yields CASSLIGSTEAFF.

The chain uses TRBV20-1 and TRBJ1-2; possibly TRBD1 for D (5 bases). Germline V gene data show CDR1 as DFQATT and CDR2 as SNEGSKA (reference sequence). This CDR3 has 15 amino acids. V lost 1 base to trimming and J lost 4 bases, with 16 bases between them. The CDR3 sequence: CSARVRGAIPYGYTF. The CDR3 nucleotides are TGCAGTGCTAGAGTAAGAGGGGCGATACCCTATGGCTACACCTTC.

The rearrangement joins TRBV5-1 to TRBJ2-4; perhaps TRBD2 as D (6 bases). V lost 0 bases and J 0 bases, leaving 13 bases between the germline ends. Germline V gives CDR1 SGHRS, CDR2 YFSETQ. This CDR3 is built from 17 residues. CDR3 DNA: TGCGCCAGCAGCTTGGCGGGAGAAACCTTAGCCAAAAACATTCAGTACTTC. It specifies CASSLAGETLAKNIQYF.

On this clonotype itself: Mismatch with germline at one junction end may stem from a read error. The gene calls are TRBV27 and TRBJ2-3; TRBD1 or TRBD2 may be the D gene (7 bases each). From germline, CDR1 is MNHEY and CDR2 SMNVEV (reference sequence). The CDR3 spans 14 residues. CDR3 amino acids: CASSRTRGTATQYF. In DNA form, the CDR3 reads TGTGCCAGCAGTAGGACTAGAGGGACAGCTACGCAGTATTTT.

Of note for this clonotype: With a much larger clone just one base away, this may be a read error. The chain combines TRBV12-3 or TRBV12-4 with TRBJ2-3; D tentatively fits TRBD1 or TRBD2 (5 bases each). Between the trimmed V and J ends, which lost 7 bases and 3 bases, there was a span of 17 bases. The CDR3 has 15 amino acids. CDR3 DNA: TGTGCCAGCAATCCGGGACGAGCGGAAACAGATACGCAGTATTTT. Its translation is CASNPGRAETDTQYF.

The chain carries TRBV28 and TRBJ1-2; TRBD1 aligns across 10 bases. The junction had 10 bases not matched to a gene; V was cut back by 5 bases and J by 4 bases. Germline-derived CDR1 and CDR2 are MDHEN and SYDVKM. The CDR3 consists of 16 residues. The chain's CDR3 is CASSMGQGIQGYGYTF. The CDR3, as DNA: TGTGCCAGCAGTATGGGACAGGGGATTCAGGGCTATGGCTACACCTTC.

This clonotype was counted only a few times. This rearrangement joins TRBV12-5 to TRBJ2-7; the D gene is possibly TRBD2 (5 bases). From germline, CDR1 is LGHNT and CDR2 FRNRAP. There are 14 residues in the CDR3. Trimming stripped 7 bases from V and 2 bases from J, with 15 bases between. CDR3 region: CASVWRKPTYEQYF. For the CDR3, the DNA is TGTGCTAGTGTGTGGAGGAAGCCCACCTACGAGCAGTACTTC.

The rearrangement joins TRBV3-1 to TRBJ2-1, with 8 bases that match TRBD2. CDR1 and CDR2 from the germline V gene are LGHDT and YNNKEL (reference sequence). The CDR3 is made up of 16 amino acids. V lost 1 base, J lost 0 bases, and 2 bases stayed unmatched. CDR3 sequence: CASSQVGTSSYNEQFF. Here the CDR3 DNA reads TGTGCCAGCAGCCAAGTTGGGACTAGCTCCTACAATGAGCAGTTCTTC.

The chain joins TRBV7-2 to TRBJ2-7; TRBD2 matches 8 bases. The germline V gene has CDR1 SGHTA and CDR2 FQGNSA. This CDR3 comprises 16 residues. V shed 1 base and J 8 bases; nucleotides not matched to a gene: 13. The CDR3 here is CASSLGWREDPWKQYF. The CDR3 bases are TGTGCCAGCAGCTTAGGTTGGCGGGAGGACCCTTGGAAGCAGTACTTC.

The chain combines TRBV20-1 with TRBJ1-1; D unresolved. The ends were cut back, 1 base at V and 0 bases at J, with 15 bases in the middle. Germline assignment: CDR1 DFQATT and CDR2 SNEGSKA (reference sequence). CDR3 length equals 16 residues. This chain's CDR3 is CSARAPLEGVNTEAFF. CDR3 nucleotides: TGCAGTGCTAGAGCACCCCTCGAAGGCGTGAACACTGAAGCTTTCTTT.

This chain joins TRBV9 and TRBJ2-3; D uncertain. The CDR3 sequence is 16 residues long. Germline V gene sequence: CDR1 SGDLS, CDR2 YYNGEE. V lost 4 bases to trimming and J lost 2 bases, with 17 bases between them. The CDR3 DNA reads TGTGCCAGCAGCACACCCCGAGGCTCGCACACAGATACGCAGTATTTT. Translated: CASSTPRGSHTDTQYF.

The V and J genes are TRBV7-8 and TRBJ2-1, with 7 positions matching TRBD2. The DNA matches TRBJ2-7 better at its end, which makes the J call doubtful. Germline lookup yields CDR1 SGHVS and CDR2 FQNEAQ. The CDR3 totals 15 residues. In DNA form, the CDR3 reads TGTGCCAGCAGCTACTATAGCGGGCCCTACTACGAGCAGTACTTC. Translation: CASSYYSGPYYEQYF.

The V call is TRBV5-1, the J call TRBJ2-3; 10 bases are a match to TRBD2. The CDR3 sequence is 16 residues long. The germline V gene encodes CDR1 SGHRS and CDR2 YFSETQ. V was clipped by 4 bases and J by 4 bases; unmatched bases: 9. The CDR3 DNA sequence: TGCGCCAGCAGCCTATGGACTAGCGGCCCGTCAGATACGCAGTATTTT. Its protein product is CASSLWTSGPSDTQYF.

The chain links TRBV4-1 to TRBJ2-6, with D uncertain. Germline V gene lookup returns CDR1 MGHRA and CDR2 YSYEKL. The CDR3 is made up of 15 amino acids. V dropped 1 base and J dropped 7 bases, with 11 bases sitting between them. Here the CDR3 reads CASSQAEHYANVLTF. The DNA of the CDR3 is TGCGCCAGCAGCCAAGCTGAACACTACGCCAACGTCCTGACTTTC.

This clonotype has a single count. The rearrangement uses TRBV7-3 and TRBJ1-6, with D tentatively TRBD1 (5 bases). This CDR3 has 14 amino acids. V lost 4 bases to trimming and J lost 8 bases, with 12 bases between them. Per germline, CDR1 SGHTA and CDR2 FQGTGA. The CDR3 sequence: CASSSQGAYSPLHF. DNA of the CDR3: TGTGCCAGCAGCTCCCAGGGAGCGTATTCACCCCTCCACTTT. Using reference TRBV7-3 and TRBJ1-6 for the parts outside the CDR3, the full variable domain is GAGVSQTPSNKVTEKGKYVELRCDPISGHTALYWYRQSLGQGPEFLIYFQGTGAADDSGLPNDRFFAVRPEGSVSTLKIQRTERGDSAVYLCASSSQGAYSPLHFGNGTRLTVT.

The sample holds a few counts of this clonotype. The V and J genes are TRBV12-3 or TRBV12-4 and TRBJ1-5, with 11 bases lining up with TRBD1. Trimming removed 4 bases from V and 0 bases from J; junction bases left unmatched: 11. The CDR3 runs to 19 residues. CDR3 in amino acids: CASSSQWTGGIYSNQPQHF. The CDR3 DNA sequence: TGTGCCAGCAGTTCTCAGTGGACAGGGGGCATTTATAGCAATCAGCCCCAGCATTTT.

The chain combines TRBV20-1 with TRBJ2-7; no clear D. The J call may be in error: the DNA end matches TRBJ2-5 better. The length of the CDR3 is 12 residues. The germline CDR1 and CDR2 sequences are DFQATT and SNEGSKA (reference sequence). The CDR3 DNA reads as TGCAGTGCTAGTCCGACCTGGGAGACCCAGTACTTC. Its translation is CSASPTWETQYF.

This clonotype was seen a few times. The rearrangement links TRBV6-2 or TRBV6-3 to TRBJ2-5, with 9 bases lining up with TRBD2. The CDR3 has 16 amino acids. Per germline, CDR1 MNHEY and CDR2 SVGEGT. Trimming cost V 6 bases and J 11 bases; bases outside gene matches: 19. The CDR3 here is CASSPGSSGGYNEQYF. The CDR3 bases are TGTGCCAGCAGCCCTGGGAGTAGCGGGGGCTACAATGAGCAGTACTTC.

This clonotype was seen more than once but under ten times. The genes are TRBV6-2 or TRBV6-3 and TRBJ2-3; 9 bases map to TRBD2. The CDR3 sequence is 14 residues long. In germline, CDR1 is MNHEY, CDR2 SVGEGT. J was trimmed by 4 bases and V by 4 bases; bases with no gene match: 3. The CDR3, as DNA: TGTGCCAGCAGTTCTGGGACTAGCCCAGATACGCAGTATTTT. Translating it yields CASSSGTSPDTQYF.

The rearrangement links TRBV19 to TRBJ2-2, with 9 bases that match TRBD1. This CDR3 has 16 residues. Trimming cost V 3 bases and J 1 base; bases outside gene matches: 3. Germline V gene data show CDR1 as LNHDA and CDR2 as SQIVND (reference sequence). The CDR3 DNA reads as TGTGCCAGTAGTATGTCGGGACAGGGGAACACCGGGGAGCTGTTTTTT. Translating it yields CASSMSGQGNTGELFF.

This clonotype turned up a few times. The CDR3 DNA reads TGCAGCGTTGAAGATCTAGGAGGGTTGAGCACAGATACGCAGTATTTT. It yields the protein CSVEDLGGLSTDTQYF. The chain uses TRBV29-1 and TRBJ2-3; possibly TRBD2 for D (6 bases). This CDR3 contains 16 residues. The V end lost 0 bases, the J end lost 0 bases, and 13 bases lay between the germline ends. In germline, CDR1 is SQVTM, CDR2 ANQGSEA.

A note on this clonotype: Since a far larger clone is one base different, this is likely a read error. CDR3 residues: CANSRDRGYGYTF. The CDR3 DNA reads TGTGCCAACAGCCGGGACAGGGGCTATGGCTACACCTTC. The chain uses TRBV7-2 and TRBJ1-2, with 10 nucleotides matching TRBD1. This CDR3 is built from 13 residues. The germline V gene has CDR1 SGHTA and CDR2 FQGNSA.

This sequence joins TRBV10-3 and TRBJ1-1, with TRBD1 matching over 8 bases. Germline CDR1 is ENHRY and CDR2 is SYGVKD. The V and J ends lost 4 bases and 10 bases, in that order; junction bases with no gene match: 5. CDR3 length: 12 amino acids. The CDR3 bases are TGTGCCATCAGTGGCTCCGGGACAGGAGCTTTCTTT. This encodes CAISGSGTGAFF.